One sample yielded the 8 T cell receptor beta chains listed below, sequenced in a study of blood T cell repertoires in COVID-19. Sequenced by immunoSEQ multiplex PCR; TCRdb stores in-frame clones only, minus some. The sample holds 200,000 to 250,000 clones; around nine tenths are singletons and the top ten take 1.9%. Sequenced: PBMCs or T cells enriched from blood (not recorded which). These TCRs come from a woman aged 18-29 years who had recovered from COVID-19.

V usage is TRBV11-3 and J usage is TRBJ1-2; 10 nucleotides line up with TRBD1. The CDR3 length is 14 residues. The V and J ends lost 4 bases and 3 bases, in that order; junction bases with no gene match: 2. Germline CDR1 is SGHNT and CDR2 is YENEEA. CDR3 nucleotides: TGTGCCAGCAGCTCCGGGACAGGGGACTATGGCTACACCTTC. Its protein product is CASSSGTGDYGYTF.

V is TRBV5-1 and J is TRBJ1-1; no clear D gene. Germline V lookup: CDR1 SGHRS, CDR2 YFSETQ. This CDR3 contains 14 residues. V dropped 2 bases and J dropped 3 bases, with 11 bases sitting between them. The CDR3 coding sequence is TGCGCCAGCAGCTTATATTACACCGACACTGAAGCTTTCTTT. Translated, it gives CASSLYYTDTEAFF.

The chain is built from TRBV6-5 and TRBJ2-6; D is perhaps TRBD1 (5 bases). The CDR3 extends over 16 amino acids. V gave up 2 bases and J gave up 1 base, with 9 bases separating them. Germline CDR1 is MNHEY and CDR2 is SVGAGI. CDR3 residues: CASSYIQGSGANVLTF. Here the CDR3 DNA reads TGTGCCAGCAGTTACATTCAGGGTTCTGGGGCCAACGTCCTGACTTTC.

The CDR3 DNA follows: TGCGCCAGCAGCCAAGGGACAGAGCGTAACCAAGAGACCCAGTACTTC. Translation gives CASSQGTERNQETQYF. V usage is TRBV4-3 and J usage is TRBJ2-5, with a tentative D call TRBD1 (6 bases). The germline V and J ends were trimmed by 1 base and 0 bases, with 12 bases remaining between them. In germline, CDR1 is LGHNA, CDR2 YSLEER. This CDR3 has 16 residues.

The gene calls are TRBV5-1 and TRBJ1-2, with a tentative D call TRBD1 (6 bases). V lost 1 base and J lost 1, with 8 bases in between. The CDR3 is 14 amino acids. Per the germline V gene, CDR1 is SGHRS and CDR2 is YFSETQ. CDR3 residues: CASSLSQGNYGYTF. CDR3 sequence (DNA): TGCGCCAGCAGCTTGTCACAGGGTAACTATGGCTACACCTTC.

The chain joins TRBV5-4 to TRBJ2-6; perhaps TRBD1 as D (6 bases). This CDR3 is 16 amino acids long. Deletions cut 0 bases from V and 0 bases from J, with 7 bases between. CDR1 is SGHNT, CDR2 YYREEE, per germline (reference sequence). CDR3 nucleotides: TGTGCCAGCAGCTTGGGGACAGACTCTGGGGCCAACGTCCTGACTTTC. The encoded protein is CASSLGTDSGANVLTF.

The rearrangement uses TRBV28 and TRBJ2-5, with 8 bases identical to TRBD1. CDR1 and CDR2 (germline): MDHEN, SYDVKM. The CDR3 extends over 15 amino acids. The V and J ends lost 8 bases and 3 bases, in that order; junction bases with no gene match: 11. Written as DNA, the CDR3 is TGTGCCAGCTTGGACAGGGATTCGGCTGAAGAGACCCAGTACTTC. It specifies CASLDRDSAEETQYF.

Concerning this clone itself: The junction departs from germline at one end; a sequencing error may be responsible. V is TRBV7-7 and J is TRBJ2-1; TRBD2 matches 10 bases. Germline-derived CDR1 and CDR2 are SSHAT and FNYEAQ (reference sequence). The CDR3 consists of 15 residues. The CDR3 sequence: CASSPLGTSAKEQFF. DNA for the CDR3: TGTGCTAGCAGCCCCTTGGGGACTAGCGCGAAGGAGCAGTTCTTC.